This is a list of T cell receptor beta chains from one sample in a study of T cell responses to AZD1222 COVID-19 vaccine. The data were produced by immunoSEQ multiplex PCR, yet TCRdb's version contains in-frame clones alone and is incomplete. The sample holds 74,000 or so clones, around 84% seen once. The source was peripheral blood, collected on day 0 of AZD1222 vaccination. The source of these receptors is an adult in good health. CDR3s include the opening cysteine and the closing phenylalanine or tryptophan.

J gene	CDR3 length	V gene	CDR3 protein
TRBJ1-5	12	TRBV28	CASSTADGYQHF
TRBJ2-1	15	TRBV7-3	CASSFELAGGNEQFF
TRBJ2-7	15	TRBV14	CASSPTSGGEYEQYF
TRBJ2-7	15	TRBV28	CASSAAGQSSYEQYF
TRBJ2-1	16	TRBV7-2	CASSPLQGGIYNEQFF
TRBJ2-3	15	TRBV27	CASSLTGGLTDTQYF
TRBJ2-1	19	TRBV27	CASSLEGPLAGGPYNEQFF
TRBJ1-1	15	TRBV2	CASSEGEGANTEAFF
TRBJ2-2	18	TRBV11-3	CASSLDQGGTTNTGELFF
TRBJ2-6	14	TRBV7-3	CASSLTSGANVLTF